This T cell receptor (beta chain) was obtained from a study of cytomegalovirus exposure and HLA in healthy donors. Overall study: The Caucasian-associated ancestry cluster held about 80% of a few hundred genotyped donors. Overall study results and limits: 16,951 TCR beta sequences were associated with HLA alleles at 0.05 false discovery rate in a later analysis. A missense variant in DCLRE1C was later tied to TCR beta V- and J-gene trimming.

The PCR contained 60 Vbeta and 13 Jbeta primers. TCRdb's table, derived via immunoSEQ multiplex PCR, lists solely in-frame clones and lacks some. The sample holds around 170,000 clones, roughly 76% seen once. With 7 bases removed from V and 1 base from J, the gap between germline ends came to 14 bases. The length of the CDR3 is 16 residues. Germline lookup yields CDR1 MNHEY and CDR2 SMNVEV (reference sequence). Points on this clone: Its target is not known.

Input material: PBMCs. This sequence originates from a man aged 35-49 years in good health and CMV-seropositive. The chain combines TRBV27 with TRBJ2-6; possibly TRBD1 for D (6 bases). Written as DNA, the CDR3 is TGTGCCAGCAAAAAACAGGGTCTGTCTGGGGCCAACGTCCTGACTTTC. This sequence encodes CASKKQGLSGANVLTF. Together with reference TRBV27 and TRBJ2-6, the CDR3 gives the full variable domain: EAQVTQNPRYLITVTGKKLTVTCSQNMNHEYMSWYRQDPGLGLRQIYYSMNVEVTDKGDVPEGYKVSRKEKRNFPLILESPSPNQTSLYFCASKKQGLSGANVLTFGAGSRLTVL.